This entry lists 24 T cell receptor beta chains sequenced from one sample in a study of T and B cells in COVID-19 patients. TRB rearrangements were amplified by multiplex PCR with BIOMED2 TRB-A/B primers. In TCRdb, the multiplex PCR reads were re-called with MiXCR into one record per CDR3 protein. Among around 10,000 distinct CDR3 sequences listed, around 35% were seen once. Blood genomic DNA input for TRB amplification was roughly 230-550 ng. Sequenced: blood. The receptors were gathered from a human donor with active COVID-19.

The chain uses TRBV13 and TRBJ1-1; 9 nucleotides agree with TRBD1. In germline, CDR1 is PRHDT, CDR2 FYEKMQ (reference sequence). V lost 4 bases, J lost 8 bases, and 8 bases stayed unmatched. CDR3 length equals 14 residues. The CDR3 is CASSSPGQGREAFF. The CDR3 nucleotides read TGTGCCAGCAGCTCCCCGGGACAGGGCCGGGAAGCTTTCTTT.

Here the CDR3 reads CSAHHPRTGNTEAFF. CDR3 in DNA: TGCAGTGCTCACCACCCTCGGACAGGGAACACTGAAGCTTTCTTT. The rearrangement joins TRBV20-1 to TRBJ1-1; 7 bases agree with TRBD1. CDR3 length: 15 amino acids. Germline assignment: CDR1 DFQATT and CDR2 SNEGSKA (reference sequence). Trimming cost V 5 bases and J 1 base; bases outside gene matches: 10.

This clonotype is labeled medium-sized. The chain recombines TRBV19 with TRBJ1-4, with D tentatively TRBD1 (6 bases). In germline, CDR1 is LNHDA, CDR2 SQIVND (reference sequence). With 5 bases removed from V and 7 bases from J, the gap between germline ends came to 11 bases. The CDR3 is 13 residues long. The DNA of the CDR3 is TGTGCCAGTAGTGAAGGCAGGGGTGAAAAACTGTTTTTT. The encoded protein is CASSEGRGEKLFF.

This sequence joins TRBV12-3 or TRBV12-4 and TRBJ2-1, with 15 bases identical to TRBD2. Trimming cost V 5 bases and J 10 bases; bases outside gene matches: 6. The CDR3 is made up of 15 amino acids. This CDR3 reads CASSNKGLAGGEQFF. CDR3 coding DNA: TGTGCCAGCAGTAACAAGGGACTAGCGGGGGGAGAGCAGTTCTTC.

This chain links TRBV19 with TRBJ1-1, with D possibly being TRBD1 (5 bases). V lost 3 bases and J lost 3, with 8 bases in between. The CDR3 loop spans 13 amino acids. Per germline, CDR1 LNHDA and CDR2 SQIVND (reference sequence). CDR3 in DNA: TGTGCCAGTAGTATGATAGGGGACACTGAAGCTTTCTTT. This sequence encodes CASSMIGDTEAFF.

The chain combines TRBV6-4 with TRBJ2-3, with 13 bases matching TRBD2. The CDR3 is 15 amino acids. Germline V gene sequence: CDR1 MRHNA, CDR2 SNTAGT. The junction had 3 bases not matched to a gene; V was cut back by 3 bases and J by 6 bases. CDR3 nucleotides: TGTGCCAGCAGTGAACTAGCGGGGGGGCCGGATACGCAGTATTTT. Its translation: CASSELAGGPDTQYF.

This chain uses TRBV5-6 with TRBJ1-1; D possibly corresponds to TRBD1 (5 bases). CDR1 and CDR2 (germline): SGHDT, YYEEEE. The CDR3 totals 18 residues. The V gene lost 4 bases and the J gene lost 3 bases, with 25 bases spanning the gap. CDR3 protein: CASSLRGGGGGRYTEAFF. Written as DNA, the CDR3 is TGTGCCAGCAGCCTCAGAGGTGGGGGAGGAGGGAGGTACACTGAAGCTTTCTTT.

This sequence joins TRBV5-1 and TRBJ2-2; D call uncertain. Trimming removed 1 base from V and 4 bases from J, with 8 bases in between. This CDR3 spans 14 amino acids. Germline V CDR1 and CDR2: SGHRS, YFSETQ. The CDR3 DNA is TGCGCCAGCAGCTTGAGTACAGTCACCGGGGAGCTGTTTTTT. This codes for CASSLSTVTGELFF.

As regards this clonotype: A much larger clone lies a single base off, so this may be a read error. J is TRBJ2-1 and V is TRBV15; D possibly uses TRBD1 or TRBD2 (6 bases each). The CDR3 is 14 residues long. The germline CDR1 and CDR2 sequences are LNHNV and YYDKDF (reference sequence). The V end lost 3 bases, the J end lost 7 bases, and 13 bases lay between the germline ends. The CDR3 sequence is CATSRARGGNEQFF. The CDR3 DNA reads as TGTGCCACCAGCAGGGCTAGAGGGGGGAATGAGCAGTTCTTC.

This chain joins TRBV4-1 and TRBJ1-6; tentative D call: TRBD1 (5 bases). Germline CDR1 reads MGHRA; CDR2 reads YSYEKL. The CDR3 consists of 15 residues. The V and J ends lost 2 bases and 5 bases respectively, with 10 bases between them. Written as DNA, the CDR3 is TGCGCCAGCAGCCAACAGGGTAACAATAATTCACCCCTCCACTTT. Translating it yields CASSQQGNNNSPLHF.

The rearrangement links TRBV28 to TRBJ2-7; weak D call: TRBD1 (8 bases). Trimming took 4 bases from V and 6 from J, leaving 22 bases between them. Per germline, CDR1 MDHEN and CDR2 SYDVKM. The CDR3 covers 16 residues. This chain's CDR3 is CASSSHMGGTGAEQYF. The DNA for the CDR3 is TGTGCCAGCAGTTCCCACATGGGGGGGACAGGAGCCGAGCAGTACTTC.

This chain joins TRBV5-1 and TRBJ2-1, with TRBD2 identical over 12 bases. After removal of 5 bases from V and 5 bases from J, the junction contained 14 bases not matched to a gene. The CDR3 runs 18 residues. Germline CDR1 SGHRS, CDR2 YFSETQ. The CDR3 protein is CASRAGLAGPFSHNEQFF. For the CDR3, the DNA is TGCGCCAGCAGGGCCGGACTAGCGGGGCCCTTTTCCCACAATGAGCAGTTCTTC.

The rearrangement links TRBV6-5 to TRBJ2-2, with TRBD2 matching 13 bases. The CDR3 runs to 17 residues. Germline V gene sequence: CDR1 MNHEY, CDR2 SVGAGI. After removal of 6 bases from V and 4 bases from J, the junction contained 8 bases not matched to a gene. The chain's CDR3 is CASSRTSGGAVTGELFF. CDR3 nucleotide sequence: TGTGCCAGCAGCAGAACTAGCGGGGGGGCGGTCACCGGGGAGCTGTTTTTT.

The chain links TRBV20-1 to TRBJ2-2; the match to TRBD1 covers 7 bases. Germline lookup yields CDR1 DFQATT and CDR2 SNEGSKA (reference sequence). The CDR3 totals 14 residues. With V trimmed by 4 bases and J by 3 bases, 5 bases remained unmatched. The DNA of the CDR3 is TGCAGTGCTAACCGGGACAGATACACCGGGGAGCTGTTTTTT. Translation gives CSANRDRYTGELFF.

This rearrangement joins TRBV6-5 to TRBJ1-2; TRBD1 might be the D (5 bases). This CDR3 has 13 residues. Looked up from germline, CDR1 is MNHEY and CDR2 is SVGAGI. The V gene lost 6 bases and the J gene lost 2 bases, with 10 bases spanning the gap. The CDR3 coding sequence is TGTGCCAGCAGCATAGGGGAAAACTATGGCTACACCTTC. Amino acid sequence: CASSIGENYGYTF.

This clonotype was counted between two and nine times. This rearrangement joins TRBV19 to TRBJ1-2; 7 bases line up with TRBD1. CDR1 is LNHDA, CDR2 SQIVND, per germline (reference sequence). The length of the CDR3 is 15 residues. V lost 4 bases, J lost 6 bases, and 11 bases stayed unmatched. The CDR3 coding sequence is TGTGCCAGTAGTACAACGGGGTGGGGACAGCATGGCTACACCTTC. Translated: CASSTTGWGQHGYTF.

The chain has TRBV6-6 and TRBJ1-1; the match to TRBD1 covers 9 bases. Trimming at V came to 5 bases and at J to 4 bases, leaving 8 bases not matched to a gene. CDR1 and CDR2 from the germline V gene are MNHNY and SVGAGI (reference sequence). This CDR3 region has 15 residues. The CDR3 DNA follows: TGTGCCAGCAGTCTAGTCCCGGGACAGGGCACTGAAGCTTTCTTT. This translates into CASSLVPGQGTEAFF.

The chain uses TRBV5-4 and TRBJ2-7, with 13 bases fitting TRBD2. This CDR3 region has 16 residues. The ends lost 2 bases at V and 5 bases at J; junction bases unmatched: 7. CDR1 is SGHNT and CDR2 is YYREEE in the germline V gene (reference sequence). The CDR3 region is CASSFYTSGGVDEQYF. In DNA, the CDR3 is TGTGCCAGCAGCTTTTATACTAGCGGGGGGGTGGACGAGCAGTACTTC.

The J gene is TRBJ1-4, the V gene TRBV7-9, with a weak D call TRBD1 (5 bases). The CDR3 loop spans 12 amino acids. The germline CDR1 and CDR2 sequences are SEHNR and FQNEAQ (reference sequence). Deletions cut 10 bases from V and 5 bases from J, with 11 bases between. The CDR3 spells CATRRGNEKLFF. As DNA, the CDR3 is TGTGCCACCCGACGGGGGAATGAAAAACTGTTTTTT.

V is TRBV19 and J is TRBJ2-1; 7 nucleotides agree with TRBD2. J gave up 2 bases and V 2 bases, and 3 bases lay outside the gene matches. CDR3 length equals 15 residues. Per the germline V gene, CDR1 is LNHDA and CDR2 is SQIVND (reference sequence). The CDR3 coding sequence is TGTGCCAGTAGTATAAGCGGGATAGCCTACAATGAGCAGTTCTTC. It specifies CASSISGIAYNEQFF. The whole variable domain, remainder taken from reference TRBV19 and TRBJ2-1, is DGGITQSPKYLFRKEGQNVTLSCEQNLNHDAMYWYRQDPGQGLRLIYYSQIVNDFQKGDIAEGYSVSREKKESFPLTVTSAQKNPTAFYLCASSISGIAYNEQFFGPGTRLTVL.

A word on this clonotype: This may be a read error: a much more frequent sequence differs by one nucleotide. The V gene is TRBV12-3 or TRBV12-4, the J gene TRBJ2-5, with D perhaps matching TRBD1 or TRBD2 (5 bases each). The CDR3 sequence is 14 residues long. The CDR3 loop reads CASRSSWGRETQHF. CDR3 sequence (DNA): TGTGCCAGCAGGTCCTCGTGGGGGAGAGAGACCCAGCACTTC.

The V and J genes are TRBV4-2 and TRBJ1-5, with 7 bases that match TRBD1. The length of the CDR3 is 14 residues. Trimming at V came to 1 base and at J to 9 bases, leaving 6 bases not matched to a gene. Germline V gives CDR1 LGHNA, CDR2 YNFKEQ. CDR3: CASSQGQGDWPQHF. The CDR3 DNA follows: TGTGCCAGCAGCCAAGGACAGGGCGATTGGCCCCAGCATTTT.

A few counts support this clonotype. CDR3 nucleotide sequence: TGTGCCAGCAGTACACCAAACACCATATATTTT. Protein sequence: CASSTPNTIYF. V usage is TRBV6-1 and J usage is TRBJ1-3; D is unclear. V was pared by 5 bases and J by 6 bases, with 5 bases between. The CDR3 extends over 11 amino acids. Germline lookup yields CDR1 MNHNS and CDR2 SASEGT.

This clonotype was observed a handful of times. This chain joins TRBV27 and TRBJ1-2; 9 bases line up with TRBD1. V lost 10 bases, J lost 2 bases, and 8 bases stayed unmatched. The CDR3 is 14 amino acids. CDR1 and CDR2 from the germline V gene are MNHEY and SMNVEV (reference sequence). The CDR3 DNA is TGTGCCACTCGGACAGGGGCGGTGAACTATGGCTACACCTTC. The encoded protein is CATRTGAVNYGYTF.